This section outlines one T cell receptor beta chain sequence together with its context. Treg sorting used a CD4+CD25+CD127-/low gate. MiXCR was run by TCRdb on the 5' RACE reads, yielding one entry per CDR3 protein. Altogether over 45,000 distinct CDR3 sequences are present, 26% being singletons, with the ten largest covering approximately 2%. Sequencing input: tumor-infiltrating Tregs sorted from the breast tumor. The sequence was obtained from a female donor with breast cancer.

CDR3 bases: TGTGCCTGGGATCAGGGGGCCGACCTAAGCAATCAGCCCCAGCATTTT. The encoded protein is CAWDQGADLSNQPQHF. This chain uses TRBV30 with TRBJ1-5; 8 bases agree with TRBD1. In germline, CDR1 is GTSNPN, CDR2 SVGIG (reference sequence). The CDR3 sequence is 16 residues long. V lost 5 bases and J lost 1; bases outside the gene matches: 10. Filled out from reference TRBV30 and TRBJ1-5, the complete variable domain reads SQTIHQWPATLVQPVGSPLSLECTVEGTSNPNLYWYRQAAGRGLQLLFYSVGIGQISSEVPQNLSASRPQDRQFILSSKKLLLSDSGFYLCAWDQGADLSNQPQHFGDGTRLSIL.